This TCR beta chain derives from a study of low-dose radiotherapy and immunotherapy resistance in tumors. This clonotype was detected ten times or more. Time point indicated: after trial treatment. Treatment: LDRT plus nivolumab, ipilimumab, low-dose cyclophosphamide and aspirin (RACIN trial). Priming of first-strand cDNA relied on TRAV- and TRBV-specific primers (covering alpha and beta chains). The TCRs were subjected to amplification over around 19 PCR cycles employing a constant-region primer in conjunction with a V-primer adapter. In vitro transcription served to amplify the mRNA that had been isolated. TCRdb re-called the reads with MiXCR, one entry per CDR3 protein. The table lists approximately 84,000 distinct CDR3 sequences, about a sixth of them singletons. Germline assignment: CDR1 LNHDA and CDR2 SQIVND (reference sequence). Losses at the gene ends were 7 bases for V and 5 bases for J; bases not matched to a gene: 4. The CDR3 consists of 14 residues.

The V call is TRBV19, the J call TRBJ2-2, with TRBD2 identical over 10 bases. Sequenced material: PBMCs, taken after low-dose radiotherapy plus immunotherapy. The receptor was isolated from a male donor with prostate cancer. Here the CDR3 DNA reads TGTGCCAGTACCTTAGCGGGAGGAACCGGGGAGCTGTTTTTT. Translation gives CASTLAGGTGELFF.